This T cell receptor (beta chain) was profiled in a study of T cells after yellow fever vaccination. Study-wide findings and caveats: Researchers report a weaker secondary response that nonetheless peaked faster, day 5 versus 15. Reappearing after the booster were most of the clones from primary vaccination (96% CD4, about 88% CD8).

This clonotype was counted many times. Its target is unknown. 5'RACE template switching added a universal primer site and UMIs to TCR cDNA. TCRdb reanalysed the 5' RACE reads using MiXCR and keeps one entry per CDR3 protein. The table has 300,000 to 350,000 distinct CDR3 sequences, approximately 8% seen once. Germline values: CDR1 MNHNS, CDR2 SASEGT. The trim removed 6 bases at V and 7 bases at J, leaving 5 bases unmatched. There are 14 residues in the CDR3. This specimen was PBMCs, taken around 45 days after the first yellow fever vaccination. The sequence came from a young man who received the YFV17D yellow fever vaccine. The V and J genes are TRBV6-1 and TRBJ1-5, with 11 positions matching TRBD1. Written as DNA, the CDR3 is TGTGCCAGCAGCTGGACAGGGGGCGAACAGCCCCAGCATTTT. It translates to CASSWTGGEQPQHF.